These 10 T cell receptor beta chains originate from one sample sequenced in a study of blood T cells in healthy people across ages. For the second PCR, which ran for about 6 to 12 cycles, a sample-barcoded 5' primer and a J-beta primer mix were used. A single record per CDR3 protein comes from TCRdb applying MiXCR to the 5' RACE reads. The sample has approximately 940,000 distinct CDR3 sequences, about 48% seen once. Specimen: blood. Receptors were obtained from a man under 40 in good health.

The chain carries TRBV5-1 and TRBJ2-7, with unresolved D. The germline gives CDR1 SGHRS, CDR2 YFSETQ. This CDR3 spans 14 amino acids. V was pared by 0 bases and J by 5 bases, with 12 bases between. The CDR3 spells CASSLAESSNEQYF. The CDR3 DNA reads as TGCGCCAGCAGCTTGGCCGAAAGCAGCAACGAGCAGTACTTC.

This chain connects TRBV4-3 to TRBJ2-5; D gene uncertain. Germline CDR1 and CDR2: LGHNA and YSLEER. The CDR3 consists of 17 residues. Trimming removed 0 bases from V and 2 bases from J, with 16 bases in between. The CDR3 protein is CASSQDLVVLGQETQYF. The CDR3 DNA reads as TGCGCCAGCAGCCAAGATCTGGTAGTGTTAGGGCAAGAGACCCAGTACTTC.

This chain uses TRBV19 with TRBJ1-2; the D is unclear. This CDR3 contains 15 residues. Deletions cut 3 bases from V and 2 bases from J, with 13 bases between. Per the germline V gene, CDR1 is LNHDA and CDR2 is SQIVND (reference sequence). The CDR3 DNA sequence: TGTGCCAGTAGTATGGAACAGCGCGGGAACTATGGCTACACCTTC. Translated, it gives CASSMEQRGNYGYTF.

The chain uses TRBV6-2 or TRBV6-3 and TRBJ1-1; 9 bases match TRBD1. The CDR3 contains 16 residues. From germline, CDR1 is MNHEY and CDR2 SVGEGT. Losses at the gene ends were 1 base for V and 5 bases for J; bases not matched to a gene: 8. CDR3 sequence reads: CASSYYRTGAGTEAFF. The DNA of the CDR3 is TGTGCCAGCAGTTACTATCGGACAGGGGCAGGGACTGAAGCTTTCTTT.

The rearrangement joins TRBV12-5 to TRBJ2-3; D possibly corresponds to TRBD1 (6 bases). Germline CDR1 reads LGHNT; CDR2 reads FRNRAP. This CDR3 spans 15 amino acids. V lost 6 bases and J lost 0, with 13 bases in between. CDR3 nucleotides: TGTGCTAGTGGAACAGGACAGCGCAGCACAGATACGCAGTATTTT. It codes for CASGTGQRSTDTQYF.

This clonotype was found many times. This chain joins TRBV3-1 and TRBJ2-1, with 11 nucleotides matching TRBD2. V dropped 4 bases and J dropped 2; count of bases not matched to a gene: 4. There are 16 residues in the CDR3. Germline CDR1 is LGHDT and CDR2 is YNNKEL (reference sequence). The CDR3 DNA sequence: TGTGCCAGCAGCCTCCCGACTAGCGGGGCCTACAATGAGCAGTTCTTC. Translating it yields CASSLPTSGAYNEQFF.

Concerning this clonotype: Just one base apart from a much larger clone, this may be a read error. V is TRBV9 and J is TRBJ2-5; D is uncertain. The end of the DNA fits TRBJ2-7 better, so the J call may be wrong. Germline CDR1 and CDR2: SGDLS and YYNGEE. The length of the CDR3 is 13 residues. The CDR3 region is CASSEDGFGEQYF. CDR3 nucleotides: TGTGCCAGCAGTGAGGACGGTTTTGGCGAGCAGTACTTC.

This clonotype was seen more than once but under ten times. The rearrangement uses TRBV7-9 and TRBJ2-7; D is possibly TRBD1 or TRBD2 (5 bases each). Trimming stripped 2 bases from V and 5 bases from J, with 13 bases between. The CDR3 runs to 14 residues. Per the germline V gene, CDR1 is SEHNR and CDR2 is FQNEAQ (reference sequence). In DNA, the CDR3 is TGTGCCAGCAGCTTAATAACCGGGGCCAACGAGCAGTACTTC. It encodes CASSLITGANEQYF. Based on the CDR3 plus reference TRBV7-9 and TRBJ2-7, the full variable domain is DTGVSQNPRHKITKRGQNVTFRCDPISEHNRLYWYRQTLGQGPEFLTYFQNEAQLEKSRLLSDRFSAERPKGSFSTLEIQRTEQGDSAMYLCASSLITGANEQYFGPGTRLTVT.

The chain employs TRBV27 and TRBJ2-1; 10 nucleotides line up with TRBD1. The J call may be in error: the DNA end matches TRBJ2-7 better. CDR1 is MNHEY, CDR2 SMNVEV, per germline (reference sequence). The CDR3 consists of 15 residues. CDR3 in DNA: TGTGCCAGCAGTTCCCGGGACAGGGGTAACAATGAGCAGTACTTC. Translation gives CASSSRDRGNNEQYF.

Regarding this clonotype: A much bigger clone sits one base away, suggesting this may be a read error. The chain couples TRBV15 to TRBJ2-3; possible D gene TRBD1, 5 bases. This CDR3 is built from 15 residues. CDR1 is LNHNV, CDR2 YYDKDF, per germline (reference sequence). Trimming pared 0 bases from V and 4 bases from J, leaving 11 bases between. The DNA for the CDR3 is TGTGCCACCAGCAGAGAGCAGGGTGGCGCAGATACGCAGTATTTT. It encodes CATSREQGGADTQYF.